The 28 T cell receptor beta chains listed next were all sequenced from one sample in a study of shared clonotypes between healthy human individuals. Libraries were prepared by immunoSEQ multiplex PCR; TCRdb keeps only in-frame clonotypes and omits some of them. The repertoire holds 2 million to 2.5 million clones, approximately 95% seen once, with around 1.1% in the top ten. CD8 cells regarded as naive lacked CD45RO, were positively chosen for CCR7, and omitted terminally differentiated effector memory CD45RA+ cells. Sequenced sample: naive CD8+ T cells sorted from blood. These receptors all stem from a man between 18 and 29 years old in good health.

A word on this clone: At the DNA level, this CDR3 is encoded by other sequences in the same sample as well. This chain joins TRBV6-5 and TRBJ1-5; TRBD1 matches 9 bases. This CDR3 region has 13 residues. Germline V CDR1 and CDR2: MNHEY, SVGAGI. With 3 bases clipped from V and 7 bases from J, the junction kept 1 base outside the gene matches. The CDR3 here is CASSYDRGQPQHF. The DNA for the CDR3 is TGTGCCAGCAGTTATGACAGGGGGCAGCCCCAGCATTTT.

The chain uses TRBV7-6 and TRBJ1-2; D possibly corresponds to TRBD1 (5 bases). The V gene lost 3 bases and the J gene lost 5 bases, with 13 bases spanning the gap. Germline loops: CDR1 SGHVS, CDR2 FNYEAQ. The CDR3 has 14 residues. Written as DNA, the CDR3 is TGTGCCAGCAGCTTCGGGGACGGGTCGTATGGCTACACCTTC. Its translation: CASSFGDGSYGYTF.

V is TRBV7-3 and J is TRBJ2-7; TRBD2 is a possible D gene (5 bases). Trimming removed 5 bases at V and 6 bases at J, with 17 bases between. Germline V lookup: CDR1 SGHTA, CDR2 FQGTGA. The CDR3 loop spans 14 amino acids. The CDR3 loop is CASSPGEEVVEQYF. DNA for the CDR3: TGTGCCAGCAGCCCGGGCGAGGAGGTGGTCGAGCAGTACTTC. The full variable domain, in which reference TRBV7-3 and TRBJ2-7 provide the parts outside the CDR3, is GAGVSQTPSNKVTEKGKYVELRCDPISGHTALYWYRQSLGQGPEFLIYFQGTGAADDSGLPNDRFFAVRPEGSVSTLKIQRTERGDSAVYLCASSPGEEVVEQYFGPGTRLTVT.

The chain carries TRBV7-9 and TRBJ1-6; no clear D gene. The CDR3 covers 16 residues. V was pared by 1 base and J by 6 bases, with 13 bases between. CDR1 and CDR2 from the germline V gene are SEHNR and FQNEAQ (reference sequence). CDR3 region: CASSLDVGGSNSPLHF. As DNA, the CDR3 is TGTGCCAGCAGCTTAGATGTCGGCGGTTCTAATTCACCCCTCCACTTT.

The chain's CDR3 is CSVNEQGFIKETQYF. The CDR3 region has the DNA TGCAGCGTTAACGAACAGGGTTTTATTAAAGAGACCCAGTACTTC. The J gene is TRBJ2-5, the V gene TRBV29-1, with D tentatively TRBD1 (6 bases). The CDR3 consists of 15 residues. Germline V lookup: CDR1 SQVTM, CDR2 ANQGSEA. V lost 5 bases, J lost 3 bases, and 19 bases lay in between.

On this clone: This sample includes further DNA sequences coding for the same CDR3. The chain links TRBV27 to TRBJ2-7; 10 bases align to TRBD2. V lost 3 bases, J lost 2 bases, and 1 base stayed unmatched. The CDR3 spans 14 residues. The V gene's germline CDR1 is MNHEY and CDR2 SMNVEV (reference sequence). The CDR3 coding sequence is TGTGCCAGCAGTTTCCTAGCGGGGGCCTACGAGCAGTACTTC. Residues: CASSFLAGAYEQYF.

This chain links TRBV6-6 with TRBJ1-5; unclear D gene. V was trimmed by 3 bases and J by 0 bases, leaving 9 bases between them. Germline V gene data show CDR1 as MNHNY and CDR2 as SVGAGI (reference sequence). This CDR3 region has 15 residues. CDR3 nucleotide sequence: TGTGCCAGCAGTTATCTGGGCTATAGCAATCAGCCCCAGCATTTT. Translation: CASSYLGYSNQPQHF.

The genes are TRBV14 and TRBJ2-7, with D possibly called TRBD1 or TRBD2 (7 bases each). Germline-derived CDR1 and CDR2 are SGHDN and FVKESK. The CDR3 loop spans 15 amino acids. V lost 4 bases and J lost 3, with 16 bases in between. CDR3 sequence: CASSRWEGTDYEQYF. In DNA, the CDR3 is TGTGCCAGCAGCCGGTGGGAGGGGACAGACTACGAGCAGTACTTC.

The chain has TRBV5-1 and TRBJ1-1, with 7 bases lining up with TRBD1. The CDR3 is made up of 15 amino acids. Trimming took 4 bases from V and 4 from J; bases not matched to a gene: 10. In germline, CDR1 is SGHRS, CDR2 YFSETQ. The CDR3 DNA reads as TGCGCCAGCAGCCCAACCACAGGGGCCTTCACTGAAGCTTTCTTT. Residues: CASSPTTGAFTEAFF. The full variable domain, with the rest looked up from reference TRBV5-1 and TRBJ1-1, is KAGVTQTPRYLIKTRGQQVTLSCSPISGHRSVSWYQQTPGQGLQFLFEYFSETQRNKGNFPGRFSGRQFSNSRSEMNVSTLELGDSALYLCASSPTTGAFTEAFFGQGTRLTVV.

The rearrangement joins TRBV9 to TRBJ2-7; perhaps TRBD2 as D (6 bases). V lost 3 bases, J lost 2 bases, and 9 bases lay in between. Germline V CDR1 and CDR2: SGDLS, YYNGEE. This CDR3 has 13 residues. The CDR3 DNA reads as TGTGCCAGCAGCGGCGGGGTAGCCTACGAGCAGTACTTC. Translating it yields CASSGGVAYEQYF.

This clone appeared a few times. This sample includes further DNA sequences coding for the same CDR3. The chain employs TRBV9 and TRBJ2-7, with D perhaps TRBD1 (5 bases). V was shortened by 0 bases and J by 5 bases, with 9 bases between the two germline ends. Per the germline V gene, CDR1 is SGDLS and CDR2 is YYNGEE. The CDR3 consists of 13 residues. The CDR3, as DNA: TGTGCCAGCAGCGTAGGGGGCAGCGACGAGCAGTACTTC. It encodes CASSVGGSDEQYF. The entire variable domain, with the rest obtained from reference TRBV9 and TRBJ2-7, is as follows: DSGVTQTPKHLITATGQRVTLRCSPRSGDLSVYWYQQSLDQGLQFLIQYYNGEERAKGNILERFSAQQFPDLHSELNLSSLELGDSALYFCASSVGGSDEQYFGPGTRLTVT.

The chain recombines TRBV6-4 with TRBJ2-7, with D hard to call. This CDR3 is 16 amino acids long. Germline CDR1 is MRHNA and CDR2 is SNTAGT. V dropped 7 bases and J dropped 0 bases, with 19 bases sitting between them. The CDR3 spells CASTNQKVYSSYEQYF. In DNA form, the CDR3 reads TGTGCCAGCACCAACCAGAAGGTTTATAGCTCCTACGAGCAGTACTTC.

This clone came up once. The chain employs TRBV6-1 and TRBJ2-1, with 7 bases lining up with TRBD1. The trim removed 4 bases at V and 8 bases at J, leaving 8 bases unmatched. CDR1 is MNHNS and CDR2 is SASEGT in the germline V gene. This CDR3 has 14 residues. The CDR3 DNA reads TGTGCCAGCAGTGGCAGGGGGAGCTTAGATGAGCAGTTCTTC. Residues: CASSGRGSLDEQFF.

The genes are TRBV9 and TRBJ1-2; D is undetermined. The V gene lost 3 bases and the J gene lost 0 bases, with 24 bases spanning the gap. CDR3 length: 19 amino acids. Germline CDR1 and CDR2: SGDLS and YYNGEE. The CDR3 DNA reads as TGTGCCAGCAGCGACGACGCTGCCCCCGGCGGTTTCACTAACTATGGCTACACCTTC. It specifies CASSDDAAPGGFTNYGYTF. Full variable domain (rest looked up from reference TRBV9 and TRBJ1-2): DSGVTQTPKHLITATGQRVTLRCSPRSGDLSVYWYQQSLDQGLQFLIQYYNGEERAKGNILERFSAQQFPDLHSELNLSSLELGDSALYFCASSDDAAPGGFTNYGYTFGSGTRLTVV.

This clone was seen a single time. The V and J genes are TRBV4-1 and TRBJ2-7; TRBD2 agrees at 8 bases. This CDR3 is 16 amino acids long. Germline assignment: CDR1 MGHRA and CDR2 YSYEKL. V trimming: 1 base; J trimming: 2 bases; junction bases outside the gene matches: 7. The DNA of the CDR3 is TGCGCCAGCAGCCAAGCATACCGGGGACTAGCCTACGAGCAGTACTTC. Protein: CASSQAYRGLAYEQYF.

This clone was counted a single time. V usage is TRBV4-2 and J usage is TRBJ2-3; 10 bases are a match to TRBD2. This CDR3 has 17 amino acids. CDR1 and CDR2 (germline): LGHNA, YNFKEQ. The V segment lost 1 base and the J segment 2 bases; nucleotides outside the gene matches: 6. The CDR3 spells CASSQGERGGFTDTQYF. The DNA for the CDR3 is TGTGCCAGCAGCCAAGGGGAGCGGGGGGGCTTCACAGATACGCAGTATTTT.

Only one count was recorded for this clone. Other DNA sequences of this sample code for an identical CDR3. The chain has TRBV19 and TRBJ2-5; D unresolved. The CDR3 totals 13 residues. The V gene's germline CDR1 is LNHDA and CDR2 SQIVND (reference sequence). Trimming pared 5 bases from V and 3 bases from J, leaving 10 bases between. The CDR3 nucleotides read TGTGCCAGTAGTTTCGACGGTGAAGAGACCCAGTACTTC. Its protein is CASSFDGEETQYF.

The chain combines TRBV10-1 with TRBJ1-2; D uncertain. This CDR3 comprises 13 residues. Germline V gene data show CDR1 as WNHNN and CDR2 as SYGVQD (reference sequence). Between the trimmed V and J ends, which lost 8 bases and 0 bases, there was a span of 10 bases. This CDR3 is CASPSRTNYGYTF. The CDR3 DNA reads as TGCGCCAGCCCCTCGAGGACTAACTATGGCTACACCTTC.

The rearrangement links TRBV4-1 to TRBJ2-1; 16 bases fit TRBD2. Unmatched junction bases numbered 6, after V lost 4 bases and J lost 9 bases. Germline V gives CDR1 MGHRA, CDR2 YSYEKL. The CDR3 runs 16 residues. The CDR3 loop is CASSPGLAGGHIEQFF. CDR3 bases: TGCGCCAGCAGCCCGGGACTAGCGGGGGGGCATATTGAGCAGTTCTTC.

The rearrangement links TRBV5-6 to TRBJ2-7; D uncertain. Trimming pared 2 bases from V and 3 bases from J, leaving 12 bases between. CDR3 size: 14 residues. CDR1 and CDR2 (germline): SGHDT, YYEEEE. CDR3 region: CASSFVQNFYEQYF. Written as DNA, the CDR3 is TGTGCCAGCAGCTTTGTACAGAATTTCTACGAGCAGTACTTC. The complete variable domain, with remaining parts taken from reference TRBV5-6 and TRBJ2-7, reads DAGVTQSPTHLIKTRGQQVTLRCSPKSGHDTVSWYQQALGQGPQFIFQYYEEEERQRGNFPDRFSGHQFPNYSSELNVNALLLGDSALYLCASSFVQNFYEQYFGPGTRLTVT.

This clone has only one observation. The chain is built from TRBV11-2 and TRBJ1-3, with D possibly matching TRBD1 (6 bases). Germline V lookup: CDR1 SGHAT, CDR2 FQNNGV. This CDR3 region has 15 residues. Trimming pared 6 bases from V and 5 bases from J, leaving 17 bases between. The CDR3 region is CASSGTRGFRNTIYF. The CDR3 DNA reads TGTGCCAGCAGTGGAACCAGGGGCTTCAGAAACACCATATATTTT.

CDR3 sequence (DNA): TGCGCCAGCAGTGTGGGGCAGTGGGGACCAGATACGCAGTATTTT. Its translation is CASSVGQWGPDTQYF. The chain carries TRBV10-2 and TRBJ2-3; D may match TRBD1 or TRBD2 (5 bases each). This CDR3 has 15 residues. From germline, CDR1 is WSHSY and CDR2 SAAADI. V was clipped by 4 bases and J by 4 bases, with 15 bases between them.

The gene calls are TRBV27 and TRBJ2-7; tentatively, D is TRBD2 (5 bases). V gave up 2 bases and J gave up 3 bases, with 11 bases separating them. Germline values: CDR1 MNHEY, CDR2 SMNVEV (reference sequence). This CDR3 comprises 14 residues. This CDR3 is CASSLEASLYEQYF. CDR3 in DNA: TGTGCCAGCAGTTTAGAGGCTAGCCTCTACGAGCAGTACTTC.

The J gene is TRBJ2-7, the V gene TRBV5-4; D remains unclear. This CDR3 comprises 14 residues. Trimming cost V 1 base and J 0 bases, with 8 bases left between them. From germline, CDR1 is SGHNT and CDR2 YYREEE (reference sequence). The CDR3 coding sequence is TGTGCCAGCAGCTTGATACCGGCCTCCTACGAGCAGTACTTC. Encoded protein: CASSLIPASYEQYF.

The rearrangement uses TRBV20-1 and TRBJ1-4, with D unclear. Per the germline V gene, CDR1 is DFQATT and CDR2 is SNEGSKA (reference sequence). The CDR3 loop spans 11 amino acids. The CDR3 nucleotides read TGCACCATTAGAAAAAATGAAAAACTGTTTTTT. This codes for CTIRKNEKLFF.

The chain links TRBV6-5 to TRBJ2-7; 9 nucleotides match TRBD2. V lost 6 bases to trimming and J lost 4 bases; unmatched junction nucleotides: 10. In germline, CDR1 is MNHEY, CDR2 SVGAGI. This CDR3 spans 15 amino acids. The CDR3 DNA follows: TGTGCCAGCAGGGGTTACCTGGGACTAGCTTACGAGCAGTACTTC. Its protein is CASRGYLGLAYEQYF.

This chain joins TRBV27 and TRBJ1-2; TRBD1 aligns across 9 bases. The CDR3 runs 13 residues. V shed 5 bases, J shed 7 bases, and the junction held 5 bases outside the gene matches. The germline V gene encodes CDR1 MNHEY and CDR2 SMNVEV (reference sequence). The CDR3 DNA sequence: TGTGCCAGCAGTGTTGGGACAGGGTTTGGCTACACCTTC. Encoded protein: CASSVGTGFGYTF.

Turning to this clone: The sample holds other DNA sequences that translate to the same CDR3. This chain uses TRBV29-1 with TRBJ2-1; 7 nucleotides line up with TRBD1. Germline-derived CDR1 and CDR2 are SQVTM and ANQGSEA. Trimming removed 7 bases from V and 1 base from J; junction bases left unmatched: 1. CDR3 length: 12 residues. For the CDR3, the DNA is TGCAGCGCAGGGGGATCCTACAATGAGCAGTTCTTC. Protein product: CSAGGSYNEQFF.